The clone carrying this T cell receptor beta chain was observed a few times. The antigen is not known. V was cut by 1 base and J by 8 bases, with 11 bases left in between. CDR3 length equals 13 residues. Germline CDR1 is SEHNR and CDR2 is FQNEAQ (reference sequence). Primed by a sample-barcoded 5' primer and a J-beta primer mix, a second PCR proceeded for 7 to 11 cycles. TCRdb itself ran the 5' RACE reads through MiXCR, one entry per CDR3 protein. The repertoire has about 640,000 distinct CDR3 sequences, 35% to 50% of them found once; the top ten carry 30%. This sample was taken from a study of blood T cells in healthy people across ages. Study results and limitations: Since the PBMCs were unsorted, naive and antigen-experienced cells could not be conclusively compared. More naive CD4+ cells and higher diversity were found in long-lived than in aged donors.

Donors were systemically healthy Caucasian individuals from Russia aged 6 to 90 years. The sequencing sample was made of blood. The rearrangement links TRBV7-9 to TRBJ1-2, with no clear D. The sequence derives from an elderly man in good health. The CDR3 spells CASSLEGKGGYTF. In DNA, the CDR3 is TGTGCCAGCAGCTTAGAAGGAAAAGGAGGCTACACCTTC.